This TCR beta chain was sequenced for a study of blood T cells in healthy people across ages. Study findings and constraints: The study lacked donor CMV status, which possibly confounded expanded clonotype changes.

This clonotype appeared a few times. The antigen remains unidentified. A second PCR of about 7 to 11 cycles used a sample-barcoded 5' primer and a J-beta primer mix. Via MiXCR, TCRdb re-called the 5' RACE reads, giving one row per CDR3 protein. Altogether approximately 820,000 distinct CDR3 sequences are present, roughly 44% being singletons, with the ten largest covering about 21%. The CDR3 spans 17 residues. Trimming took 0 bases from V and 3 from J; bases not matched to a gene: 4. CDR1 and CDR2 (germline): MNHEY, SVGAGI. The sequencing input was blood. This receptor was obtained from a man in his sixties in good health. V and J are TRBV6-5 and TRBJ2-7; 14 nucleotides agree with TRBD2. CDR3 coding DNA: TGTGCCAGCAGTTACTCGGGACTAGCGGGGGCCCACTACGAGCAGTACTTC. It codes for CASSYSGLAGAHYEQYF.